This T cell receptor beta chain originates from a study of blood T cell repertoires in COVID-19. The wider study: The cDNA or gDNA used as material had been derived from T cells, B-cell-depleted T cells, or PBMCs.

Clinical history as reported by participants underpinned cohort assignment. Symptom resolution, clearance, or two negative PCRs marked donors in Cohort 3 as recovered. How the authors handled the data: It was from reference gene primer amplification that nucleated cell counts were estimated. Sequencing was performed with immunoSEQ multiplex PCR; in TCRdb, only in-frame clones are kept and a portion is missing. V and J calls plus clone size are reproduced from that table; the DNA served to infer D and trimming. The data show almost 250,000 clones, with roughly 91% seen just once and approximately 4.2% held by the top ten. The CDR3 spans 21 residues. Trimming took off 3 bases at V and 1 base at J, with 30 bases between the two ends. Germline loops: CDR1 MDHEN, CDR2 SYDVKM.

Sequenced sample: PBMCs or T cells enriched from blood (not recorded which). The source of this sequence is a woman in her thirties who had recovered from COVID-19. The chain joins TRBV28 to TRBJ1-1, with unresolved D. The CDR3 DNA reads as TGTGCCAGCAGTTTCTCAGGTGGTAGGTGGGGTGGGAGGCGCGAGAACACTGAAGCTTTCTTT. Translated, it gives CASSFSGGRWGGRRENTEAFF.